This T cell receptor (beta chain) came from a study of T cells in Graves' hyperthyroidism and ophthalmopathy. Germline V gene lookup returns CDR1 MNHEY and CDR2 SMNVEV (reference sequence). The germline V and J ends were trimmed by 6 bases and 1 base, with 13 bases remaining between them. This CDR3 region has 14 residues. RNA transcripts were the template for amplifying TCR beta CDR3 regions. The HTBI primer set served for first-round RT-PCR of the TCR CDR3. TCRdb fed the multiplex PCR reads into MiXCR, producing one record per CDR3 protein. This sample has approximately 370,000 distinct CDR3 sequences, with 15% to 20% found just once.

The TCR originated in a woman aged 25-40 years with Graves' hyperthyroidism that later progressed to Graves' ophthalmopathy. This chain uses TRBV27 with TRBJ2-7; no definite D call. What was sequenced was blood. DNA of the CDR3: TGTGCCAGCAGGAGAAATCCACGATCCTACGAGCAGTACTTC. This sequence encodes CASRRNPRSYEQYF.